This TCR beta chain comes out of a study of T cell responses to AZD1222 COVID-19 vaccine. V was clipped by 3 bases and J by 0 bases, with 11 bases between them. The CDR3 is 15 residues long. Germline assignment: CDR1 MDHEN and CDR2 SYDVKM. Findings and limits, study-wide: Clonal diversity was possibly underestimated; the donors were predominantly white British and more often female. Reports indicate that nearly half of spike-specific TCRs are directed at unmutated variant regions. The span of vaccine-associated CD4 TCRs extended across spike, with dominance at 160-218 and 743-854. Repertoires were obtained only post-peak T cell response.

Produced via immunoSEQ multiplex PCR; TCRdb's table is partial and in-frame only. The sample holds roughly 150,000 clones; approximately 90% are singletons and the top ten take 1.3%. Points on this clone: As yet, its antigen is unknown.

This TCR derives from an adult in good health. This chain connects TRBV28 to TRBJ1-1; TRBD1 might be the D (6 bases). The sequenced sample was peripheral blood, obtained on day 0 of AZD1222 vaccination. The CDR3 loop reads CASSFGGALNTEAFF. In DNA form, the CDR3 reads TGTGCCAGCAGTTTCGGGGGGGCCCTGAACACTGAAGCTTTCTTT.